The 20 T cell receptor beta chains below were found in one sample sequenced in a study of blood T cell repertoires in COVID-19. Clones were sequenced by immunoSEQ multiplex PCR, and TCRdb holds only the in-frame ones, with some missing. The sample has 350,000 or so clones, more than 70% seen once; the top ten hold under 1.2%. The sample comprised PBMCs or T cells enriched from blood (not recorded which). These receptors were collected from a woman in her thirties who had been exposed to COVID-19.

CDR3 DNA sequence: TGTGCCACGGGGAGGGTACTAGCGGGAGGCTCCTACGAGCAGTACTTC. It specifies CATGRVLAGGSYEQYF. The chain uses TRBV27 and TRBJ2-7; 12 bases fit TRBD2. CDR3 size: 16 residues. The J segment lost 0 bases and the V segment lost 10 bases, leaving 10 bases of the junction unmatched. CDR1 is MNHEY, CDR2 SMNVEV, per germline (reference sequence).

The chain links TRBV6-5 to TRBJ2-3; D is unclear. This CDR3 comprises 13 residues. V lost 7 bases and J lost 1, with 9 bases in between. In germline, CDR1 is MNHEY, CDR2 SVGAGI. CDR3: CASKLPGTDTQYF. In DNA, the CDR3 is TGTGCCAGCAAACTACCCGGCACAGATACGCAGTATTTT.

V is TRBV27 and J is TRBJ2-7; TRBD2 matches 10 bases. The trim removed 8 bases at V and 3 bases at J, leaving 10 bases unmatched. The CDR3 runs to 15 residues. Germline CDR1 and CDR2: MNHEY and SMNVEV (reference sequence). CDR3: CASRGLAAPFYEQYF. The CDR3 nucleotides are TGTGCCAGCCGAGGACTAGCGGCTCCATTCTACGAGCAGTACTTC.

The J gene is TRBJ2-7, the V gene TRBV2, with 8 bases that match TRBD2. Germline CDR1 SNHLY, CDR2 FYNNEI. After removal of 6 bases from V and 1 base from J, the junction contained 5 bases not matched to a gene. There are 14 residues in the CDR3. The CDR3 spells CASRLTSGSYEQYF. In DNA, the CDR3 is TGTGCCAGCAGGCTCACTAGCGGATCCTACGAGCAGTACTTC.

This clone showed up just once. V is TRBV5-4 and J is TRBJ2-5, with 7 bases aligning to TRBD2. The germline V gene has CDR1 SGHNT and CDR2 YYREEE (reference sequence). CDR3 length equals 12 residues. Unmatched junction bases numbered 6, after V lost 8 bases and J lost 5 bases. The CDR3 is CASAGAEETQYF. In DNA, the CDR3 is TGTGCCAGTGCGGGAGCGGAGGAGACCCAGTACTTC.

The count of this clone is one. The V gene is TRBV7-2, the J gene TRBJ2-3, with 12 bases identical to TRBD2. Per the germline V gene, CDR1 is SGHTA and CDR2 is FQGNSA. There are 15 residues in the CDR3. V gave up 6 bases and J gave up 8 bases; unmatched junction bases: 9. The CDR3 DNA follows: TGTGCCAGCAGGCCCCGACTAGCGGGAGAGACTACGCAGTATTTT. Amino acid sequence: CASRPRLAGETTQYF.

The CDR3 protein is CASSQQRGTGGAGEQFF. As DNA, the CDR3 is TGTGCCAGCAGCCAACAGCGCGGGACAGGGGGCGCGGGTGAGCAGTTCTTC. V and J are TRBV3-1 (or the pseudogene TRBV3-2) and TRBJ2-1, with 12 bases aligning to TRBD1. This CDR3 has 17 residues. CDR1 is LGHDT and CDR2 is YNNKEL in the germline V gene (reference sequence). Germline trimming cut 2 bases from V and 9 bases from J; bases unmatched to any gene: 11.

The chain combines TRBV7-9 with TRBJ2-5, with 8 positions matching TRBD2. The CDR3 consists of 15 residues. V lost 5 bases to trimming and J lost 2 bases; unmatched junction nucleotides: 7. Germline assignment: CDR1 SEHNR and CDR2 FQNEAQ (reference sequence). The CDR3 bases are TGTGCCAGCAGCCCACGGACTAGCCGTCAAGAGACCCAGTACTTC. Protein product: CASSPRTSRQETQYF.

The chain recombines TRBV28 with TRBJ1-2; TRBD1 might be the D (6 bases). Germline V gives CDR1 MDHEN, CDR2 SYDVKM. Trimming took 6 bases from V and 4 from J, leaving 15 bases between them. The CDR3 covers 14 residues. The CDR3 nucleotides are TGTGCCAGCAGCTGGGAACAGGGAGCCTATGGCTACACCTTC. Amino acids: CASSWEQGAYGYTF.

V gene TRBV7-9 combines with J gene TRBJ2-5; 9 bases fit TRBD1. Per germline, CDR1 SEHNR and CDR2 FQNEAQ (reference sequence). The CDR3 consists of 12 residues. V shed 9 bases and J 4 bases; nucleotides not matched to a gene: 3. The chain's CDR3 is CASTGGLETQYF. For the CDR3, the DNA is TGTGCCAGTACAGGGGGCCTAGAGACCCAGTACTTC.

This clone occurred once. The V gene is TRBV3-1 (or the pseudogene TRBV3-2), the J gene TRBJ2-1; TRBD2 agrees at 9 bases. CDR3 length equals 15 residues. Trimming cost V 3 bases and J 2 bases; bases outside gene matches: 2. CDR1 LGHDT and CDR2 YNNKEL come from the germline V gene (reference sequence). The chain's CDR3 is CASSHSSGTYNEQFF. In DNA form, the CDR3 reads TGTGCCAGCAGCCACTCTAGCGGGACCTACAATGAGCAGTTCTTC.

This clone was picked up one time. The chain employs TRBV30 and TRBJ1-2; weak D call: TRBD1 (5 bases). Trimming removed 3 bases at V and 0 bases at J, with 8 bases between. CDR1 and CDR2 from the germline V gene are GTSNPN and SVGIG (reference sequence). The CDR3 spans 13 residues. CDR3 residues: CAWSPTANYGYTF. CDR3 nucleotides: TGTGCCTGGAGCCCGACAGCTAACTATGGCTACACCTTC.

The chain couples TRBV28 to TRBJ2-7; no clear D. Germline CDR1 reads MDHEN; CDR2 reads SYDVKM. The V end was cut by 2 bases, the J end by 0 bases, with 11 bases between. CDR3 length: 15 amino acids. The CDR3: CASSLGRWSSYEQYF. CDR3 nucleotide sequence: TGTGCCAGCAGTTTAGGCCGGTGGAGCTCCTACGAGCAGTACTTC.

Only a few counts were recorded for this clone. This chain connects TRBV10-1 to TRBJ1-6, with D uncertain. CDR1 WNHNN and CDR2 SYGVQD come from the germline V gene (reference sequence). The CDR3 is 15 residues long. Trimming removed 1 base from V and 9 bases from J, with 13 bases in between. The CDR3 nucleotides read TGCGCCAGCAGTGAGTTAAGTAACGCCGGTTCACCCCTCCACTTT. Protein: CASSELSNAGSPLHF.

The gene calls are TRBV28 and TRBJ1-5; no reliable D call. Trimming removed 6 bases at V and 4 bases at J, with 7 bases between. CDR1 and CDR2 (germline): MDHEN, SYDVKM. The CDR3 length is 12 residues. The CDR3 is CASRETNQPQHF. The CDR3 DNA follows: TGTGCCAGCAGGGAGACTAATCAGCCCCAGCATTTT.

This clone was counted only a few times. The chain is built from TRBV30 and TRBJ1-1, with 7 bases lining up with TRBD1. Trimming cost V 6 bases and J 5 bases; bases outside gene matches: 9. The length of the CDR3 is 13 residues. Germline CDR1 GTSNPN, CDR2 SVGIG (reference sequence). CDR3 nucleotide sequence: TGTGCCTGCCCTAGGACAGGCCGTACTGAAGCTTTCTTT. It yields the protein CACPRTGRTEAFF.

The chain has TRBV7-9 and TRBJ1-2, with D unclear. The V gene lost 1 base and the J gene lost 1 base, with 10 bases spanning the gap. This CDR3 comprises 15 residues. Germline lookup yields CDR1 SEHNR and CDR2 FQNEAQ (reference sequence). CDR3 in DNA: TGTGCCAGCAGCTTAGAGGCAGGCCTTAACTATGGCTACACCTTC. Translation gives CASSLEAGLNYGYTF.

The chain links TRBV11-2 to TRBJ2-4; a possible D gene is TRBD1 (6 bases). V shed 3 bases and J shed 11 bases, with 20 bases lying between them. This CDR3 spans 15 amino acids. Germline V CDR1 and CDR2: SGHAT, FQNNGV. The CDR3 loop is CASSFLWDQGLFQYF. The CDR3 DNA reads as TGTGCCAGCAGCTTTTTGTGGGACCAGGGGCTTTTTCAGTACTTC. The full variable domain, rest sourced from reference TRBV11-2 and TRBJ2-4, is EAGVAQSPRYKIIEKRQSVAFWCNPISGHATLYWYQQILGQGPKLLIQFQNNGVVDDSQLPKDRFSAERLKGVDSTLKIQPAKLEDSAVYLCASSFLWDQGLFQYFGAGTRLSVL.

V gene TRBV28 combines with J gene TRBJ1-5, with D possibly TRBD1 on 5 matching bases. The CDR3 length is 12 residues. CDR1 and CDR2 from the germline V gene are MDHEN and SYDVKM. V lost 6 bases, J lost 11 bases, and 14 bases lay in between. The CDR3 DNA sequence: TGTGCCAGCAGCCCACCCGGGGGGTCCCAGCATTTT. Translating it yields CASSPPGGSQHF.

The CDR3 is CASSPQGLAGVARETQYF. In nucleotides, the CDR3 is TGTGCCAGCAGCCCCCAGGGGCTAGCGGGAGTCGCTAGAGAGACCCAGTACTTC. This chain joins TRBV7-3 and TRBJ2-5; TRBD2 agrees at 10 bases. Germline CDR1 and CDR2: SGHTA and FQGTGA. Trimming at V came to 5 bases and at J to 4 bases, leaving 16 bases not matched to a gene. This CDR3 is built from 18 residues.